What follows are 8 T cell receptor beta chains derived from one specimen sequenced in a study of CD8 T cells in Susac syndrome (dated by TCRdb to about 2019). The method was the immunoSEQ multiplex PCR assay. RNA was extracted with the RNeasy kit and about 0.45 to 1 ug was reverse transcribed using random hexamers. TCRdb trimmed public reads at Q25 via fastp, called clones via MiXCR and kept in-frame beta chains. Here each entry gathers all rows of one CDR3 protein and keeps the most common genes and DNA. Within this sample are some 200,000 distinct CDR3 sequences, with approximately 90% of them counted one time only. Roughly 0.15% of the sample rests with the top ten. Sequencing was carried out using CD8+ T cells from PBMCs. The receptors shown here come from a human donor with multiple sclerosis.

V is TRBV12-3 or TRBV12-4 and J is TRBJ1-1; D unresolved. This CDR3 has 11 residues. V lost 3 bases and J 8 bases, leaving 7 bases between the germline ends. The CDR3 reads CASSLSKEAFF. The CDR3 region has the DNA TGTGCCAGCAGTTTGTCTAAGGAAGCTTTCTTT.

The genes are TRBV6-6 and TRBJ1-2, with a weak D call TRBD1 (5 bases). Trimming shortened V by 0 bases and J by 5 bases, and 10 bases separated the two germline ends. In germline, CDR1 is MNHNY, CDR2 SVGAGI (reference sequence). The CDR3 extends over 14 amino acids. CDR3 DNA sequence: TGTGCCAGCAGTTACTCGTCCAGGGAATATGGCTACACCTTC. Protein: CASSYSSREYGYTF.

This CDR3 is CASSGPLWTQYF. The CDR3, as DNA: TGTGCCAGTAGTGGCCCGCTTTGGACCCAGTACTTC. This chain uses TRBV19 with TRBJ2-5; no definite D call. V was shortened by 5 bases and J by 7 bases, with 11 bases between the two germline ends. The CDR3 spans 12 residues. Germline V gene sequence: CDR1 LNHDA, CDR2 SQIVND (reference sequence).

With respect to this clonotype: The DNA is left out, because the CDR3 cannot be placed on it with certainty; the CDR3 is given as TCRdb lists it. CDR3 sequence reads: CASSLWTRGEAFF. The chain uses TRBV6-2 or TRBV6-3 and TRBJ1-1; the D call in the table, TRBD1, was not verified against the DNA. Per the germline V gene, CDR1 is MNHEY and CDR2 is SVGEGT. The CDR3 has 13 amino acids, counting both end residues.

The chain has TRBV29-1 and TRBJ2-7, with D perhaps given as TRBD1 or TRBD2 (5 bases each). The CDR3 consists of 12 residues. Trimming cost V 7 bases and J 2 bases, with 12 bases left between them. The germline V gene encodes CDR1 SQVTM and CDR2 ANQGSEA. The CDR3 bases are TGCAGCGCCGAGGGGCAGGCCTACGAGCAGTACTTC. This sequence encodes CSAEGQAYEQYF.

DNA of the CDR3: TGTGCCAGCAGCGGCCCCCCCGGGGAGCTGTTTTTT. It translates to CASSGPPGELFF. The V gene is TRBV12-3 or TRBV12-4, the J gene TRBJ2-2; no firm D call. The V and J ends lost 6 bases and 6 bases respectively, with 8 bases between them. The CDR3 totals 12 residues.

This clonotype was detected once. This chain joins TRBV18 and TRBJ2-7; D possibly corresponds to TRBD1 (6 bases). Trimming removed 0 bases from V and 3 bases from J, with 12 bases in between. The germline CDR1 and CDR2 sequences are KGHSH and LQKENI. There are 15 residues in the CDR3. Written as DNA, the CDR3 is TGTGCCAGCTCACCACCGGACAGTCTTGACTACGAGCAGTACTTC. Protein product: CASSPPDSLDYEQYF.

This chain connects TRBV6-5 to TRBJ2-7; possible D gene TRBD2, 5 bases. The ends were cut back, 2 bases at V and 7 bases at J, with 12 bases in the middle. The CDR3 length is 13 residues. Germline V gene data show CDR1 as MNHEY and CDR2 as SVGAGI. The CDR3 protein is CASSYADTGEQYF. The CDR3 nucleotides read TGTGCCAGCAGTTACGCGGATACGGGGGAGCAGTACTTC.